Below, one T cell receptor beta chain is given with its context. This sample is drawn from a study of CD8 T cells in Susac syndrome. The RNA, roughly 0.5 to 1 ug, was put through reverse transcription using random hexamers. It was immunoSEQ multiplex PCR that amplified TCR beta CDR3 across 54 Vbeta and 13 Jbeta. TCRdb analysed the immunoSEQ multiplex PCR reads with MiXCR anew, one entry per CDR3 protein. The profile shows approximately 190,000 distinct CDR3 sequences, about 95% of them singletons. The authors carried out high-throughput sequencing of TCR beta. They applied it to CD8+ and CD4+ T cells obtained from blood. Control patients had untreated stable or active relapsing-remitting multiple sclerosis by revised McDonald criteria. Negative isolation was used for CD8+ and CD4+ T cells and FACS enrichment for TEMRA cells. The sequencing input was CD4+ T cells from PBMCs. The receptor's source is a human donor with multiple sclerosis.

The CDR3 loop is CASTGQGFDEQFF. In nucleotides, the CDR3 is TGTGCCAGCACAGGACAGGGGTTCGATGAGCAGTTCTTC. The chain has TRBV25-1 and TRBJ2-1; 9 bases fit TRBD1. The CDR3 has 13 amino acids. Looked up from germline, CDR1 is MGHDK and CDR2 is SYGVNS. The V gene end was trimmed by 7 bases and the J gene end by 8 bases; junction bases not matched to a gene: 6.